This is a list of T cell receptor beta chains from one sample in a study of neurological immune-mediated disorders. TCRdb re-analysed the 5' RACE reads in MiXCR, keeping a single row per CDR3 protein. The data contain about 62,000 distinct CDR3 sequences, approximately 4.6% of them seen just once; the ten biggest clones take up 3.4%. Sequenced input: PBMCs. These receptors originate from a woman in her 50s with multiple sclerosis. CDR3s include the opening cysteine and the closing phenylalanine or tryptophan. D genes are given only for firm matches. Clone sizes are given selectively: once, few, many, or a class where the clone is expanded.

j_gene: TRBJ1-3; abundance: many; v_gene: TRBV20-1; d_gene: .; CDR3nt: TGCAGTGCTAGTGGGTTCGGGGGGAACACCATATATTTT; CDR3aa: CSASGFGGNTIYF
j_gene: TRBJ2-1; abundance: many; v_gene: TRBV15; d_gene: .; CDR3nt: TGTGCCGCGTCCCGGGACGCTCGGGGCAATGAGCAGTTCTTC; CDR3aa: CAASRDARGNEQFF
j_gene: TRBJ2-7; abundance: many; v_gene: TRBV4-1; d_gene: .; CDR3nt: TGCGCCAGCAGCCAAAATTACGAGCAGTACTTC; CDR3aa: CASSQNYEQYF
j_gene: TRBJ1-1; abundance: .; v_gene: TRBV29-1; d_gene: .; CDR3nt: TGCAGCGGCCAAGGGGGGGGCACTGAAGCTTTCTTT; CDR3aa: CSGQGGGTEAFF
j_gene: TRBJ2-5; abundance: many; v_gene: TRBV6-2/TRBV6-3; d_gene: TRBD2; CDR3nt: TGTGCCAGCAGTCCCGTGACTAGCTCGGAGACCCAGTACTTC; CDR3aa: CASSPVTSSETQYF
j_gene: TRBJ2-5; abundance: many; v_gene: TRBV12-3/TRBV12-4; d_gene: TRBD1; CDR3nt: TGTGCCAGCACCCGGGGACAGCAAGAGACCCAGTACTTC; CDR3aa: CASTRGQQETQYF
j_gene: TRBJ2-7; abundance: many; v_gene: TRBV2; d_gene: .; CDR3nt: TGTGCCAGCAGTCCTGGACAGACCTACGAGCAGTACTTC; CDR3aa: CASSPGQTYEQYF
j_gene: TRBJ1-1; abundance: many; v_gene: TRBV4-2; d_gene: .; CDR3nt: TGTGCCAGCAGCCAAGTAACCCGACAGCAGAACACTGAAGCTTTCTTT; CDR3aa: CASSQVTRQQNTEAFF
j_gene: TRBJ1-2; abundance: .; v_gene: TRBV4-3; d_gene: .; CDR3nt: TGCGCCAGCAGCCAAGAAGTCGCCAGGGATCATGGCTACACCTTC; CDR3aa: CASSQEVARDHGYTF
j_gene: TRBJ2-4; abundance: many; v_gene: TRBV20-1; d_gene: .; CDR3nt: TGCAGTGCCTCCCGCCCGGGGGAAAACATTCAGTACTTC; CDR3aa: CSASRPGENIQYF
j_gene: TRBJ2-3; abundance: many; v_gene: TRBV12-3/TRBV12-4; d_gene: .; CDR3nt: TGTGCCAGCACCATTGCAGGTTTCGGGGATACGCAGTATTTT; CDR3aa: CASTIAGFGDTQYF
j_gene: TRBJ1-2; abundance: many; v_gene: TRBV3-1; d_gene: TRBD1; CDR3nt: TGTGCCAGCAGCCAAGATTCGGGACAGGGCTGGTATGGCTACACCTTC; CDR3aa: CASSQDSGQGWYGYTF
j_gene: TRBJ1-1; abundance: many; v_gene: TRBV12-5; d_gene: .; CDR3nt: TGTGCTAGTGGCGGGCAGCTGGGAGCTGAAGCTTTCTTT; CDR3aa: CASGGQLGAEAFF
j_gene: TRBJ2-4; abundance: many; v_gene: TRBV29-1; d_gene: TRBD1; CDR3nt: TGCAGCGTTGTTGGGACAGGAGGCAAAAACATTCAGTACTTC; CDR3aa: CSVVGTGGKNIQYF
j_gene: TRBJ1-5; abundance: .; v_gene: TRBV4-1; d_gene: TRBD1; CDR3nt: TGCGCCAGCAGCGGGTACACAGGGGTAGTTCAGCCCCAGAATTTT; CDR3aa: CASSGYTGVVQPQNF
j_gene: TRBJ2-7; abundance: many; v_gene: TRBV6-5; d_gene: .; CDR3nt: TGTGCCAGCAGCACGGGGTACGAGCAGTACTTC; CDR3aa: CASSTGYEQYF
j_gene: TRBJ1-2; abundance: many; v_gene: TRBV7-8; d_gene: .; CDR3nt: TGTGCCAGCAGTAACCAGTACTATGGCTACACCTTC; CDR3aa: CASSNQYYGYTF
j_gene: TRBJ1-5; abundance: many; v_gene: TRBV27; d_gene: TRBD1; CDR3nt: TGTGCCAGCAGTATGAACAGGGGACAGCCCCAGCATTTT; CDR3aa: CASSMNRGQPQHF
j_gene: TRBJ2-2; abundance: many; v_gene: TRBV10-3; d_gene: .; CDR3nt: TGTGCCATCCAGGGTTACACCGGGGAGCTGTTTTTT; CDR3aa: CAIQGYTGELFF
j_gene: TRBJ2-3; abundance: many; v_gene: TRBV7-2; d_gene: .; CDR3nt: TGTGCCAGCAGCCGGGATAGCTTCACAGATACGCAGTATTTT; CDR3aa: CASSRDSFTDTQYF
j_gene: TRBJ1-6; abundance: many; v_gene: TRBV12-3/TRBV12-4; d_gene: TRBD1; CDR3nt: TGTGCCAGCAAGGTTAACAGGGGGCATTCACCCCTCCACTTT; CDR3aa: CASKVNRGHSPLHF
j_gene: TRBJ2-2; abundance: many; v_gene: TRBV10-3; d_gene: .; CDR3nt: TGTGCCATCAGTGGTACAGCGACCGGGGAGCTGTTTTTT; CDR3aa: CAISGTATGELFF
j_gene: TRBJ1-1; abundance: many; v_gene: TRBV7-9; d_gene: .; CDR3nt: TGTGCCAGCAGCTTTCAAGGGGCTAGGACTGAAGCTTTCTTT; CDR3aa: CASSFQGARTEAFF
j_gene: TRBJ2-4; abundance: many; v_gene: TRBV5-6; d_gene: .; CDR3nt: TGTGCCAGCAGCCCTGACAGGACCCTAGCCAAAAACATTCAGTACTTC; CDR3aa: CASSPDRTLAKNIQYF
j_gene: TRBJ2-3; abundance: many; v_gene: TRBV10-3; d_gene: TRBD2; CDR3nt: TGTGCCATCAGTGAGGCTAGCGGGGGCAACACAGATACGCAGTATTTT; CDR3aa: CAISEASGGNTDTQYF
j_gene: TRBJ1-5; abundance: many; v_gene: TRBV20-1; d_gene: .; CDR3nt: TGCAGTGCTAGGGACAACAACAATCAGCCCCAGCATTTT; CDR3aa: CSARDNNNQPQHF
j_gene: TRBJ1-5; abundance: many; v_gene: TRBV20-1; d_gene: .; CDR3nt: TGCAGTGCTAAATCGGGGCAGCATAGCAATCAGCCCCAGCATTTT; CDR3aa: CSAKSGQHSNQPQHF
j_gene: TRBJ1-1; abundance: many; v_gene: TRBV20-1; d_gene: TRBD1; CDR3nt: TGCAGTGCTAGAGACCTCAGGGGGCTCACTGAAGCTTTCTTT; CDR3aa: CSARDLRGLTEAFF
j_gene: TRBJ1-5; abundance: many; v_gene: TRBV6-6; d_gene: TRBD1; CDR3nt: TGTGCCAGCAGCCTCGGAAGACAGGGAGGAACTCAGCCCCAGCATTTT; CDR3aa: CASSLGRQGGTQPQHF
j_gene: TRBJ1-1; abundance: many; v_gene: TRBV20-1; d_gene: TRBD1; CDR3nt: TGCAGTGTCCCCGAGGACAGGGGGAACACTGAAGCTTTCTTT; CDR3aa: CSVPEDRGNTEAFF
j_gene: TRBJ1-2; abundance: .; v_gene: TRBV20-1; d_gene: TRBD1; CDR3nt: TGCAGTGCTAGCCCTAACAGGGGTTACGGCTACACCTTC; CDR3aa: CSASPNRGYGYTF
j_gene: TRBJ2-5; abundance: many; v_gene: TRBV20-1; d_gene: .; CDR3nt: TGCAGTGCTAGAGATTGGGGACTGGGGGAGACCCAGTACTTC; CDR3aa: CSARDWGLGETQYF
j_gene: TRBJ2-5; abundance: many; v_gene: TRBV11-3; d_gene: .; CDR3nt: TGTGCCAGCAGCTCGATGCCGGGTTCAGAGACCCAGTACTTC; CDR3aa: CASSSMPGSETQYF
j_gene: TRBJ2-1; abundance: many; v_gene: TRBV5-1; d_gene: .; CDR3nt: TGCGCCAGCAGCTTTCAGGGTTCCTACAATGAGCAGTTCTTC; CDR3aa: CASSFQGSYNEQFF
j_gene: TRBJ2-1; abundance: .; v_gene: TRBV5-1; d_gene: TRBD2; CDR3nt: TGCGCCAGCAGCTTGGCGGGGGGGCCCAGTGAGCAGTTCTTC; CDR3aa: CASSLAGGPSEQFF
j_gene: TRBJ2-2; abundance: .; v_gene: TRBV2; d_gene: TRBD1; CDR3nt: TGTGCCAGCGGAGGAACAGGGGGCGCGAACACCGGGGAGCTGTTTTTT; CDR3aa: CASGGTGGANTGELFF
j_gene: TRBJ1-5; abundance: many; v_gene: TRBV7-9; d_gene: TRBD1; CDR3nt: TGTGCCAGCAGTCAGGGACAGGGTTATCAGCCCCAGAATTTT; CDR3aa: CASSQGQGYQPQNF
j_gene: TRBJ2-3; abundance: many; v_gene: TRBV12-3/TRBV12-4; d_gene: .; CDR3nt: TGTGCCAGCACCTTCGCGGAGTTCACAGATACGCAGTATTTT; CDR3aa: CASTFAEFTDTQYF
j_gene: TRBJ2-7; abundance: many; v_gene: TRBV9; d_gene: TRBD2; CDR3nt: TGTGCCAGCAGCGCCTCCGGACTAGCGGGTTTTGGTGAGCAGTACTTC; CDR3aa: CASSASGLAGFGEQYF
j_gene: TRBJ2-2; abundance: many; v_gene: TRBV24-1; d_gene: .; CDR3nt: TGTGCCACCAGTGATCCCCCACGGGGCTCCCGGGAGCTGTTTTTT; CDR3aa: CATSDPPRGSRELFF
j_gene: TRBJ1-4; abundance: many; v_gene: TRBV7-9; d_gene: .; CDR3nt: TGTGCCAGCAGCATCGGACGGATTTCTAATGAAAAACTGTTTTTT; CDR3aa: CASSIGRISNEKLFF
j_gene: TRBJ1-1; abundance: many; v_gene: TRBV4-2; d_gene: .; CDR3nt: TGTGCCAGCAGCCAAGACGACACCGGGTACACTGAAGCTTTCTTT; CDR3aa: CASSQDDTGYTEAFF
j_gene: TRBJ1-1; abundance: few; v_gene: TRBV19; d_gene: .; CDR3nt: TGTGCCAGTAGTATAGGTGGGGGCACTGAAGCTTTCTTT; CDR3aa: CASSIGGGTEAFF
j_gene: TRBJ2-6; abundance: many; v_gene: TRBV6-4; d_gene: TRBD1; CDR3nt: TGTGCCAGCAGTGCCACAGGGGCCGGGGCCAACGTCCTGACTTTC; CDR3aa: CASSATGAGANVLTF